This entry describes one TCR beta chain. This clone appeared a few times. Its antigen is not yet known. No base qualities exist here, and no much larger clone lies one base off it. The data stem from a study of blood T cell repertoires in COVID-19 (TCRdb year 2020). About the investigation overall: Samples covering the acute and convalescent phases of COVID-19 were provided by collaborators in the United States, Italy and Spain. The prospective study material was composed of cDNA or gDNA derived from T cells, B-cell-depleted T cells, or PBMCs. Deeply sampled blood TCRbeta repertoires from subjects exposed to, actively infected with, or recovered from COVID-19 were included in the dataset. Where available, HLA class I and class II types were taken from metadata supplied by the sample provider and were not determined by assay-based typing. The repertoires were made available in a free public database intended to serve as a resource for research on the immune response to SARS-CoV-2. Samples were obtained from the ongoing ImmuneRACE study (first 160 participants) and from 1,254 subjects provided by 6 global collaborators. The sample metadata nearly always contained a de-identified subject ID, COVID-19 status, age in years and sex.

TCRbeta CDR3 regions were amplified from genomic DNA using the immunoSEQ Assay, a bias-controlled multiplex PCR. In the source study's methods: Nucleated cell counts per sample were estimated from amplification of reference gene primers within the assay. To quantify the absolute abundance of each unique TCRbeta CDR3 rearrangement, sequence reads were collapsed and filtered. For each sample, productive Simpson clonality was calculated as the square root of Simpson's diversity index across productive rearrangements. TCRdb provides this immuneACCESS table in a form limited to in-frame rearrangements. Some clones are lacking; in checked studies, under half of them reflect an unresolved V gene, and why the rest are absent is not known. The V and J calls and the clone size are those of that table, but D and trimming were determined from the DNA. Within this sample are tens of thousands of clones, with about four fifths of them counted one time only. The top ten clones comprise about 16% of the sample.

The germline V gene provides CDR1 SGHRS and CDR2 YFSETQ. The CDR3 runs 14 residues from the cysteine to the phenylalanine. Only CDR3 DNA is held: 42 bases, read in frame from base 1. V is cut back by 4 bases and J by 7 bases, with 4 bases in the junction unmatched. Study-wide findings and limitations: The quantity of clinical and demographic metadata differed by source and by participant and was supplied without curation.

One collaborating source in Seattle enrolled patients while the patients were actively infected and followed the patients over time throughout the course of disease. Whole blood was collected in K2EDTA tubes by collaborating institutions according to the institutions' own protocols. For TCRbeta analysis, collaborator samples were shipped as frozen whole blood, as isolated PBMCs, or as DNA extracted from either sample type. The V and J genes are TRBV5-1 and TRBJ2-1; 11 central nucleotides agree with TRBD1. This receptor was taken from a man aged 55-75 years with COVID-19, enrolled during active disease. Material: peripheral blood. CDR3 sequence: CASSRGQGENEQFF. The DNA sequence follows: TGCGCCAGCAGCAGGGGACAGGGGGAGAATGAGCAGTTCTTC.